Listed below are T cell receptor beta chains from one sample, sequenced in a study of blood T cells in healthy people across ages. TCRdb independently ran MiXCR on the 5' RACE reads; one entry per CDR3 protein. The sample comprises over a million distinct CDR3 sequences, approximately 25% of which are singletons, and 0.65% to 0.75% rests with the top ten. The sample also formed part of further work on T cells of mothers and their children.

Sequenced: blood. These receptors were obtained from a girl aged 2 to 10 in good health. CDR3s include the opening cysteine and the closing phenylalanine or tryptophan.

cdr3_aa v_call
CSARDLKGVTDTQYF TRBV20-1
CASSLATGPGGTDTQYF TRBV12-3/TRBV12-4
CASSTGDRAGQETQYF TRBV28
CASSLRGRGDAQYF TRBV12-3/TRBV12-4
CASSYWGLNQPQHF TRBV6-2/TRBV6-3
CASVGAGANERFF TRBV6-5
CASVQEQLGEQFF TRBV2
CASSLEGSSGNTIYF TRBV11-2
CASSQELGETQYF TRBV3-1
CASSFASRNRPQHF TRBV28
CASSSSDSRGETQYF TRBV27
CSAYREADGYTF TRBV29-1
CATFTGGLANEQFF TRBV28
CASSFPPTGGRETQYF TRBV11-1
CASSLGTTGYNEQFF TRBV11-1
CASSKPLTGGGQPQHF TRBV12-3/TRBV12-4
CASRTGAYSPLHF TRBV12-3/TRBV12-4
CASSETSGEPEQYF TRBV9
CASSHGRQVETQYF TRBV7-9
CASSLGSVRDNPGYTF TRBV5-4
CASSLFWFSGGSEQFF TRBV5-8
CASSWGTSANTGELFF TRBV12-3/TRBV12-4
CSVIEYTEAFF TRBV29-1
CASSLEASGGFNEQFF TRBV13
CASSDDEDRSSYNEQFF TRBV25-1
CASSPVLQGPYEQYF TRBV12-3/TRBV12-4
CASSKGSAEAFF TRBV6-6
CSVSKGGNTEAFF TRBV29-1
CASSLRQVGAETQYF TRBV7-2
CASSISGGNDEQYF TRBV9
CASSRQTSWAEAFF TRBV6-4
CSSRLHLKSDTQYF TRBV29-1
CASSLEVSSREQYF TRBV13
CASSQEGIGGVLYGYTF TRBV4-1
CASGGMGEAKNIQYF TRBV6-6
CSATSSNTYEQYF TRBV20-1
CACPSGEQYF TRBV6-5
CASSHARGARVYSQETQYF TRBV4-2
CASSEHWYQETQYF TRBV25-1
CATSERGNEQFF TRBV24-1
CSAGDFSYEQYF TRBV20-1
CASSQGGGRTDTRYF TRBV4-3
CASSSRVAGASYEQYF TRBV6-1
CASRPSDGYTF TRBV12-2